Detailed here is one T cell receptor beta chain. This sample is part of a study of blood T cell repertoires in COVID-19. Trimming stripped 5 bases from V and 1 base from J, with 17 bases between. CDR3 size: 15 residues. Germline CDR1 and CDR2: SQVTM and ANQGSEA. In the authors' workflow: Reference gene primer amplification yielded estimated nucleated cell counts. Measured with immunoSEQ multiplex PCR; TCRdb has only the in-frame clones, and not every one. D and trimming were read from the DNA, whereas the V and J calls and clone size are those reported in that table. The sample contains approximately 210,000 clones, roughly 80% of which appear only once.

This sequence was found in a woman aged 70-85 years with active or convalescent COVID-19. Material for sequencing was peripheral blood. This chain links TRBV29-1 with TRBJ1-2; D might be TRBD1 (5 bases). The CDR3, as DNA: TGCAGCGTTAATACGGGCCCGGGGGGTAACTATGGCTACACCTTC. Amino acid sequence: CSVNTGPGGNYGYTF.